This T cell receptor beta chain was found in a study of early T cells in non-severe SARS-CoV-2 infection. Whole-study context: Chains stayed unpaired after sequencing of bulk RNA from unsorted whole blood.

The study, taken as a whole, reports: Private and CD4 specificities were missed by VDJdb matching, which favored anti-spike CD8 responses.

Individual cDNA molecules received unique molecular identifiers. TCRdb re-called the 5' RACE reads through MiXCR, storing one row per CDR3 protein. Found here are tens of thousands of distinct CDR3 sequences, approximately 15% of them singletons; the top ten hold approximately 6%. Looked up from germline, CDR1 is DFQATT and CDR2 is SNEGSKA (reference sequence). This CDR3 spans 15 amino acids. The V end lost 4 bases, the J end lost 0 bases, and 10 bases lay between the germline ends. Comments on this clonotype: Its antigen is not known.

The TCR sequence derives from an adult who was a healthcare worker with PCR-confirmed SARS-CoV-2 infection or an uninfected control (not recorded which). Specimen: whole blood. The chain is built from TRBV20-1 and TRBJ2-6; tentative D call: TRBD2 (5 bases). The CDR3 region has the DNA TGCAGTGCTAACTCGGAGGTCTCTGGGGCCAACGTCCTGACTTTC. Encoded protein: CSANSEVSGANVLTF.